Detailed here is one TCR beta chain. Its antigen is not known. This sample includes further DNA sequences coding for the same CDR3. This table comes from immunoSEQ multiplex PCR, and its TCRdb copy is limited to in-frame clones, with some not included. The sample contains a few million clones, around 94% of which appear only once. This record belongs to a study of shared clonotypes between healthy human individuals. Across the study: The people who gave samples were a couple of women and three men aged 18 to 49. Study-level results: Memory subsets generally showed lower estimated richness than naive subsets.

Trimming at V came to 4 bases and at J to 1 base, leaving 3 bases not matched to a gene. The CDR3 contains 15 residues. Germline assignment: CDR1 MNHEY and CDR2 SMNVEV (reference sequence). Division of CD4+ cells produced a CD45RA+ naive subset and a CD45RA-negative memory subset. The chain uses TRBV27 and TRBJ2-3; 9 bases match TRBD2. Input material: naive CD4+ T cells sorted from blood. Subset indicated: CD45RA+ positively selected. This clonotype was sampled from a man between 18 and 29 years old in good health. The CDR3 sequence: CASSYIAGGTDTQYF. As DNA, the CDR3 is TGTGCCAGCAGTTATATAGCGGGAGGCACAGATACGCAGTATTTT.